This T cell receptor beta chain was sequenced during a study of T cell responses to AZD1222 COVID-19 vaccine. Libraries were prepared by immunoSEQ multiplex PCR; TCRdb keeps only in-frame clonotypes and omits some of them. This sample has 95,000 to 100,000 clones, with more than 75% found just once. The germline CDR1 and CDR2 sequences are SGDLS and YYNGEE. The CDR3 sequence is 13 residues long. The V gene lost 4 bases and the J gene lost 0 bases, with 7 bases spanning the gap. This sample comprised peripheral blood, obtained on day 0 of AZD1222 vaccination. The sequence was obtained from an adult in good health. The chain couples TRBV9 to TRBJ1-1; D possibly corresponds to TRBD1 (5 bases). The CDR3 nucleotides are TGTGCCAGCAGCTCACAGGTGAACACTGAAGCTTTCTTT. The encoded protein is CASSSQVNTEAFF.